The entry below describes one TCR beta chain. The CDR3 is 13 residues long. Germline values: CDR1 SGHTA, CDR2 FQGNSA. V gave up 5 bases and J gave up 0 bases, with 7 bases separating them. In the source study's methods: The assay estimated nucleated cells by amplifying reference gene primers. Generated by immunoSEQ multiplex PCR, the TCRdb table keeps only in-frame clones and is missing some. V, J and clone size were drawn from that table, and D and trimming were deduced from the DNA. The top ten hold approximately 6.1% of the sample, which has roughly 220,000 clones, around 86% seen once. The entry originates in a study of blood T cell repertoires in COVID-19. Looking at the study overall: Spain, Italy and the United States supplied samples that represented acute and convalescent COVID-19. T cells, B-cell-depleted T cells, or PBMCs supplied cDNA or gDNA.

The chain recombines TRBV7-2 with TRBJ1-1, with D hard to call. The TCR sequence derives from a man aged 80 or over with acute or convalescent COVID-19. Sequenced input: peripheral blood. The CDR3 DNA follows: TGTGCCAGCAGCCAGATAATGAACACTGAAGCTTTCTTT. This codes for CASSQIMNTEAFF.